This T cell receptor beta chain was identified in a study of blood T cell repertoires in COVID-19. At the level of the study: Some COVID-19 samples were acute and others convalescent; all came from the United States, Italy and Spain.

Sequenced by immunoSEQ multiplex PCR; TCRdb stores in-frame clones only, minus some. Of roughly 140,000 clones listed, about four fifths are singletons. There are 13 residues in the CDR3. Deletions cut 4 bases from V and 4 bases from J, with 8 bases between. The clonotype originates from a man aged 55 to 70 with acute or convalescent COVID-19. Input material: peripheral blood. The V and J genes are TRBV12-3 or TRBV12-4 and TRBJ1-3, with D uncertain. CDR3: CASSSGVGNTIYF. The DNA for the CDR3 is TGTGCCAGCAGTTCTGGAGTGGGAAACACCATATATTTT.